This T cell receptor beta chain appears in the sequencing data of a study of blood T cell repertoires in COVID-19. Turning to the study itself: Sample material is recorded as cDNA or gDNA derived from T cells, B-cell-depleted T cells, or PBMCs.

Repertoires were generated with immunoSEQ multiplex PCR, while TCRdb's copy carries only in-frame clones and drops some. The sample includes about 120,000 clones, 75% to 85% of them seen just once. The CDR3 is made up of 14 amino acids. The junction had 3 bases not matched to a gene; V was cut back by 2 bases and J by 5 bases. Per the germline V gene, CDR1 is MGHDK and CDR2 is SYGVNS. Sequencing was performed on peripheral blood. The TCR was taken from a woman of 80 years or more with acute or convalescent COVID-19. This chain links TRBV25-1 with TRBJ2-1, with 7 bases matching TRBD2. The CDR3: CASSELAVDNEQFF. CDR3 DNA sequence: TGTGCCAGCAGTGAACTAGCGGTCGACAATGAGCAGTTCTTC.